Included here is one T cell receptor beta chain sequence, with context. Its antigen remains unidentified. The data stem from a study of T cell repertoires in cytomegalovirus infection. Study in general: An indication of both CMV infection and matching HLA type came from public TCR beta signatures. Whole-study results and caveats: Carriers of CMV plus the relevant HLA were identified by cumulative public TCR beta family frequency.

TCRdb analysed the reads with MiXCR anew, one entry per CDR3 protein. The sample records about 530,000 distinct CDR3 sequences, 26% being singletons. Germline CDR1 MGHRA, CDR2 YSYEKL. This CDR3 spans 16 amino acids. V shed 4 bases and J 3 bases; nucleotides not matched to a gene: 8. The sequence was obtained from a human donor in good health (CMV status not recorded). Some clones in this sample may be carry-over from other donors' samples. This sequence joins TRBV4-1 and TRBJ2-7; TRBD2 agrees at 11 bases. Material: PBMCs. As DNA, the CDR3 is TGCGCCAGCAGCCTGGACACCGGGACTAGCGGCTACGAGCAGTACTTC. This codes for CASSLDTGTSGYEQYF.